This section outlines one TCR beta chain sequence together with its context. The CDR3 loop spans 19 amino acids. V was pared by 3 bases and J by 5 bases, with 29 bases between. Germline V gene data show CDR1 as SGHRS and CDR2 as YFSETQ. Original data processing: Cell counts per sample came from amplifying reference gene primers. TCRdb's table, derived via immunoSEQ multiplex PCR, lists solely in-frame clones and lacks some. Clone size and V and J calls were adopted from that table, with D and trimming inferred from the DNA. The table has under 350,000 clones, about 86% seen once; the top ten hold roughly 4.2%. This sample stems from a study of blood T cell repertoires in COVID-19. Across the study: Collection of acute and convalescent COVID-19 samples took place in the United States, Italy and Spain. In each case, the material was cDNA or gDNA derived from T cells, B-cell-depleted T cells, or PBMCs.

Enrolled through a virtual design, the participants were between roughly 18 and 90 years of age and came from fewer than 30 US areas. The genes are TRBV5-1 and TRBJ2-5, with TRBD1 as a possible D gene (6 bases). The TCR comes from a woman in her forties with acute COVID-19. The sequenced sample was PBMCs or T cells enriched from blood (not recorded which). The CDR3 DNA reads TGCGCCAGCAGCTCATATGCAGGGTGGGGAGACAACAGGGCCGAGACCCAGTACTTC. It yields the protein CASSSYAGWGDNRAETQYF.